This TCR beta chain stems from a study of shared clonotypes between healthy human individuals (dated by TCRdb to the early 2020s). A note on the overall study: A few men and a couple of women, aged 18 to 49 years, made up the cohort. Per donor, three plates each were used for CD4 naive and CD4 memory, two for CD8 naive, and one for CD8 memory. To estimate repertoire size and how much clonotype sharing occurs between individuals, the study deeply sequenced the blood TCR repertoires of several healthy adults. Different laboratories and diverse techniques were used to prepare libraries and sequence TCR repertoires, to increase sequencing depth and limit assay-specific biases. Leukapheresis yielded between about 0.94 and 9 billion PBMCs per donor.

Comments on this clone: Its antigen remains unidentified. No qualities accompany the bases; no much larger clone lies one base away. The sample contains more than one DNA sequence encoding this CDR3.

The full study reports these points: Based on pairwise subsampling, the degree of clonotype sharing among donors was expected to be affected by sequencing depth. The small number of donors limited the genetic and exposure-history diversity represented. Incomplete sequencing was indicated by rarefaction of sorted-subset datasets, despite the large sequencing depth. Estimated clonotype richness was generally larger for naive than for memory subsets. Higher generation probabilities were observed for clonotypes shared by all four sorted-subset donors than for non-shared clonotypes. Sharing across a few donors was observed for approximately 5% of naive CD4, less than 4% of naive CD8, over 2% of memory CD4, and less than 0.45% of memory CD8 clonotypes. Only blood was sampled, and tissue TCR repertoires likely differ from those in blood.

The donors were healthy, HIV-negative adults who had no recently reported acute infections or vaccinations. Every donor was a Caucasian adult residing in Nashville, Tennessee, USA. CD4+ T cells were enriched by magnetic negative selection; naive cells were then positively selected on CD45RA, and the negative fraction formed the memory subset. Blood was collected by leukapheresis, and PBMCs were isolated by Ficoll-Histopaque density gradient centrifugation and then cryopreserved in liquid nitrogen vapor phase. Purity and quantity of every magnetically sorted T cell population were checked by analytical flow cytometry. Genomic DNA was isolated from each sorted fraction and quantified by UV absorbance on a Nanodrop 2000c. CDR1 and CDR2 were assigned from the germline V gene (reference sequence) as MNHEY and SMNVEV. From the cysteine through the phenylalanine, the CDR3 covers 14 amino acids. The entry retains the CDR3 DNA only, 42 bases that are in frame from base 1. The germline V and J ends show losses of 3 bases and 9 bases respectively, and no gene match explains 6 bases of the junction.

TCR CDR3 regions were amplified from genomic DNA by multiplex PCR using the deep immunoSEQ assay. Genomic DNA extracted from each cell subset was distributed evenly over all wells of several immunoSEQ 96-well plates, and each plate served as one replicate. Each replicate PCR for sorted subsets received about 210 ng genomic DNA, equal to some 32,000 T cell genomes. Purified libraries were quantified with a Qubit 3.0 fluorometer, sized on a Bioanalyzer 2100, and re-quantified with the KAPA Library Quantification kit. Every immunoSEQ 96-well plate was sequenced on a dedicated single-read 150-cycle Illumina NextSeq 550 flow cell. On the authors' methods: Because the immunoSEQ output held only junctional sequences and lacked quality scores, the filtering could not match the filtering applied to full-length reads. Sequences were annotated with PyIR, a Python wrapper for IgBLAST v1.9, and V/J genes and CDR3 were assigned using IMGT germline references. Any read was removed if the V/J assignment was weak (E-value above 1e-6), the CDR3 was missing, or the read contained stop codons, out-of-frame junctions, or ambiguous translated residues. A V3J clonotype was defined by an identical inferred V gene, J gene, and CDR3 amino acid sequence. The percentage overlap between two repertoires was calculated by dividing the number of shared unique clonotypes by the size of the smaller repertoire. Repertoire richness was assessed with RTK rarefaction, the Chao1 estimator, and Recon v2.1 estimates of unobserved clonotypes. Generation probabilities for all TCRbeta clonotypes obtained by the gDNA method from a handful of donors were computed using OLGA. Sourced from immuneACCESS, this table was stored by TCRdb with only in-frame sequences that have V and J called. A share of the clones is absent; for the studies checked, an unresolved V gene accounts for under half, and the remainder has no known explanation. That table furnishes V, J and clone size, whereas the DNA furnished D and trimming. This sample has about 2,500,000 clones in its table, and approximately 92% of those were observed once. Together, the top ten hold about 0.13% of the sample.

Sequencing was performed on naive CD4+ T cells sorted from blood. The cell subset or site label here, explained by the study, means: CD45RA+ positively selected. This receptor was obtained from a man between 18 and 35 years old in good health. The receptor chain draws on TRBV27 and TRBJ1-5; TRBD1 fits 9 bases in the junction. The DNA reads TGTGCCAGCAGTTTGGGACAGGGCTTAGGGCCCCAGCATTTT. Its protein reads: CASSLGQGLGPQHF.